Below are 3 T cell receptor beta chains sequenced from a single sample in a study of vaccination and CD4 T cells after COVID-19. Sample treatment: approximately 10-day PBMC culture with coronavirus spike peptide pools or control peptides (ViraFEST assay). Cultured CD4+ T cell DNA underwent sequencing with the Oncomine TCR Beta short-read assay. TCRdb reanalysed the PCR reads using MiXCR and keeps one entry per CDR3 protein. The sample shows 15,000 to 20,000 distinct CDR3 sequences, around 46% of them seen only once. No antigen has been identified for these receptors. Sequenced material: CD4+ T cells from blood, cultured in vitro, taken before SARS-CoV-2 vaccination. These receptors all come from a human donor who had recovered from COVID-19.

This rearrangement joins TRBV12-3 or TRBV12-4 to TRBJ1-1; D ambiguous. V lost 3 bases, J lost 3 bases, and 2 bases lay in between. This CDR3 is built from 11 residues. CDR3 DNA sequence: TGTGCCAGCAGTTTCTACACTGAAGCTTTCTTT. This encodes CASSFYTEAFF.

V usage is TRBV27 and J usage is TRBJ2-7; D is possibly TRBD1 (5 bases). Per germline, CDR1 MNHEY and CDR2 SMNVEV (reference sequence). V gave up 5 bases and J gave up 1 base, with 9 bases separating them. This CDR3 is built from 13 residues. CDR3 bases: TGTGCCAGCAGTGGCACAGGTTCCTACGAGCAGTACTTC. Translated: CASSGTGSYEQYF.

This clonotype was detected only once. The rearrangement links TRBV7-9 to TRBJ2-2; possibly TRBD1 for D (6 bases). Per the germline V gene, CDR1 is SEHNR and CDR2 is FQNEAQ (reference sequence). Trimming removed 2 bases from V and 6 bases from J, with 13 bases in between. This CDR3 has 15 amino acids. CDR3 residues: CASSLMGAGSGELFF. Written as DNA, the CDR3 is TGTGCCAGCAGCTTAATGGGGGCAGGTTCCGGGGAGCTGTTTTTT.